Below are 20 T cell receptor beta chains sequenced from a single sample in a study of cytomegalovirus exposure and HLA in healthy donors. 13 Jbeta primers and 60 Vbeta primers were used for the PCR. TCRdb's table, derived via immunoSEQ multiplex PCR, lists solely in-frame clones and lacks some. The sample carries some 160,000 clones, around 80% recorded once. Sample: PBMCs. The receptors come from a man aged 35 to 55 in good health and CMV-seronegative.

The rearrangement links TRBV7-2 to TRBJ1-6, with no clear D. The CDR3 loop spans 14 amino acids. Trimming took off 5 bases at V and 7 bases at J, with 12 bases between the two ends. Germline V gene lookup returns CDR1 SGHTA and CDR2 FQGNSA. CDR3 bases: TGTGCCAGCAGCCCGGAAAGCAGGAATTCACCCCTCCACTTT. It is translated as CASSPESRNSPLHF.

The sample holds a few counts of this clone. The chain joins TRBV30 to TRBJ1-5, with TRBD1 matching 7 bases. The CDR3 covers 18 residues. The junction had 16 bases not matched to a gene; V was cut back by 0 bases and J by 5 bases. In germline, CDR1 is GTSNPN, CDR2 SVGIG (reference sequence). The CDR3 region is CAWSVRGHHTGADQPQHF. DNA for the CDR3: TGTGCCTGGAGTGTACGCGGGCACCACACAGGGGCTGATCAGCCCCAGCATTTT.

This clone occurred a few times. The J gene is TRBJ1-1, the V gene TRBV10-2; 11 nucleotides agree with TRBD1. This CDR3 is 16 amino acids long. From germline, CDR1 is WSHSY and CDR2 SAAADI. Trimming took 4 bases from V and 0 from J; bases not matched to a gene: 4. Here the CDR3 reads CASSADRGLVNTEAFF. The CDR3 DNA reads TGCGCCAGCAGTGCGGACAGGGGGCTAGTGAACACTGAAGCTTTCTTT.

The CDR3 sequence is CAWSVDRVGNEKLFF. CDR3 coding DNA: TGTGCCTGGAGTGTCGACAGGGTTGGGAATGAAAAACTGTTTTTT. The chain combines TRBV30 with TRBJ1-4, with 7 positions matching TRBD1. After removal of 0 bases from V and 5 bases from J, the junction contained 6 bases not matched to a gene. This CDR3 is 15 amino acids long. Germline V gene lookup returns CDR1 GTSNPN and CDR2 SVGIG (reference sequence).

Only one count was recorded for this clone. The V and J genes are TRBV7-2 and TRBJ2-5; maybe TRBD2 (5 bases). The DNA end lines up better with TRBJ2-7; the J call may be wrong. The CDR3 spans 16 residues. Germline V gene data show CDR1 as SGHTA and CDR2 as FQGNSA. DNA for the CDR3: TGTGCCAGCAGCCCCCCCGGGCCGGGGTTAATAGGCGAGCAGTACTTC. This gives the protein CASSPPGPGLIGEQYF.

This clone has only a few counts. V gene TRBV2 combines with J gene TRBJ2-7; no reliable D call. V lost 3 bases, J lost 1 base, and 13 bases lay in between. The germline V gene has CDR1 SNHLY and CDR2 FYNNEI. CDR3 length: 15 amino acids. DNA of the CDR3: TGTGCCAGCAGTGACCCACCCCACGGGTCCTACGAGCAGTACTTC. This sequence encodes CASSDPPHGSYEQYF.

A single count supports this clone. The V gene is TRBV7-9, the J gene TRBJ2-2; D possibly corresponds to TRBD1 (5 bases). From germline, CDR1 is SEHNR and CDR2 FQNEAQ (reference sequence). There are 14 residues in the CDR3. The V end lost 1 base, the J end lost 6 bases, and 9 bases lay between the germline ends. CDR3 bases: TGTGCCAGCAGCTTAGAAGGGGTTGCCGGGGAGCTGTTTTTT. This sequence encodes CASSLEGVAGELFF.

The chain uses TRBV7-9 and TRBJ1-2; 7 bases line up with TRBD1. Germline V gene sequence: CDR1 SEHNR, CDR2 FQNEAQ (reference sequence). The junction had 10 bases not matched to a gene; V was cut back by 2 bases and J by 4 bases. CDR3 length: 16 amino acids. In DNA form, the CDR3 reads TGTGCCAGCAGCTTAACAGGGGAAGGGTCGAGCTATGGCTACACCTTC. This translates into CASSLTGEGSSYGYTF.

The chain recombines TRBV27 with TRBJ1-6; D might be TRBD1 (6 bases). The germline V and J ends were trimmed by 6 bases and 11 bases, with 17 bases remaining between them. Germline V gives CDR1 MNHEY, CDR2 SMNVEV (reference sequence). The CDR3 runs to 14 residues. In nucleotides, the CDR3 is TGTGCCAGCAGACTCAGGGGTTTGGGAACACCCCTCCACTTT. Its protein is CASRLRGLGTPLHF.

This sequence joins TRBV7-9 and TRBJ2-7; 7 nucleotides agree with TRBD2. Germline lookup yields CDR1 SEHNR and CDR2 FQNEAQ (reference sequence). Trimming at V came to 2 bases and at J to 0 bases, leaving 7 bases not matched to a gene. This CDR3 contains 16 residues. The DNA of the CDR3 is TGTGCCAGCAGCTTACCTCAGACTAGCTACTCCTACGAGCAGTACTTC. Its protein product is CASSLPQTSYSYEQYF.

This sequence joins TRBV5-5 and TRBJ2-3; D unclear. Germline assignment: CDR1 SGHKS and CDR2 YYEKEE (reference sequence). V gave up 2 bases and J gave up 4 bases, with 8 bases separating them. CDR3 length equals 13 residues. The CDR3 sequence is CASSLMGPDTQYF. The CDR3 coding sequence is TGTGCCAGCAGCTTAATGGGCCCAGATACGCAGTATTTT.

V is TRBV18 and J is TRBJ2-2; 9 bases line up with TRBD2. V shed 1 base and J 3 bases; nucleotides not matched to a gene: 3. The CDR3 is made up of 16 amino acids. Germline CDR1 reads KGHSH; CDR2 reads LQKENI. The CDR3 coding sequence is TGTGCCAGCTCACCACTTGCGGGAGGGGACACCGGGGAGCTGTTTTTT. This translates into CASSPLAGGDTGELFF.

The CDR3: CASSPPGLAEYNEQFF. For the CDR3, the DNA is TGTGCCAGCTCACCACCGGGACTAGCGGAGTACAATGAGCAGTTCTTC. The rearrangement joins TRBV18 to TRBJ2-1; 11 bases align to TRBD2. There are 16 residues in the CDR3. CDR1 and CDR2 from the germline V gene are KGHSH and LQKENI. With 0 bases clipped from V and 4 bases from J, the junction kept 2 bases outside the gene matches.

The chain joins TRBV9 to TRBJ1-1; D remains ambiguous. The CDR3 consists of 15 residues. Germline loops: CDR1 SGDLS, CDR2 YYNGEE. The V and J ends lost 2 bases and 3 bases respectively, with 14 bases between them. The CDR3 region has the DNA TGTGCCAGCAGCGTTTTCGCGGAGGCCGACACTGAAGCTTTCTTT. The encoded protein is CASSVFAEADTEAFF.

The chain employs TRBV5-1 and TRBJ2-5; D may be TRBD1 (6 bases). The J call is uncertain, as TRBJ2-7 better fits the DNA end. The CDR3 length is 12 residues. Looked up from germline, CDR1 is SGHRS and CDR2 is YFSETQ. The CDR3 reads CASSSTGHEQYF. The CDR3 nucleotides read TGCGCCAGCAGCTCCACAGGGCACGAGCAGTACTTC.

The chain joins TRBV6-5 to TRBJ1-2; possibly TRBD1 for D (6 bases). Trimming shortened V by 5 bases and J by 1 base, and 8 bases separated the two germline ends. Germline V gene data show CDR1 as MNHEY and CDR2 as SVGAGI. CDR3 length equals 13 residues. The CDR3 protein is CASSPDSNYGYTF. CDR3 DNA: TGTGCCAGCAGTCCGGACAGTAACTATGGCTACACCTTC.

V gene TRBV4-3 combines with J gene TRBJ2-6; TRBD2 matches at 7 bases. V lost 1 base to trimming and J lost 0 bases; unmatched junction nucleotides: 3. CDR3 length: 17 residues. Per germline, CDR1 LGHNA and CDR2 YSLEER. Here the CDR3 DNA reads TGCGCCAGCAGCCAAGCGGGGGGATCCTCTGGGGCCAACGTCCTGACTTTC. Residues: CASSQAGGSSGANVLTF.

In its sample, this clone was seen a few times. The chain combines TRBV4-2 with TRBJ2-1; D gene uncertain. The CDR3 spans 17 residues. CDR1 is LGHNA and CDR2 is YNFKEQ in the germline V gene. Trimming removed 1 base at V and 0 bases at J, with 13 bases between. The CDR3 coding sequence is TGTGCCAGCAGCCAAGTATCCCTTTCTAGCTCCTACAATGAGCAGTTCTTC. It encodes CASSQVSLSSSYNEQFF.

This chain links TRBV6-5 with TRBJ2-3, with 10 bases lining up with TRBD2. The germline gives CDR1 MNHEY, CDR2 SVGAGI. Unmatched junction bases numbered 8, after V lost 7 bases and J lost 4 bases. The CDR3 totals 15 residues. CDR3 bases: TGTGCCAGCAACTCCGGGACTAGCGTCCCAGATACGCAGTATTTT. Amino acid sequence: CASNSGTSVPDTQYF.

Note on this clone: This same CDR3 is encoded by further DNA sequences in the sample. The CDR3 protein is CAISETGGGEQYF. CDR3 DNA sequence: TGTGCCATCAGTGAGACAGGGGGAGGAGAGCAGTACTTC. The V call is TRBV10-3, the J call TRBJ2-7, with TRBD1 matching 8 bases. Trimming removed 2 bases from V and 7 bases from J; junction bases left unmatched: 4. Per germline, CDR1 ENHRY and CDR2 SYGVKD. The CDR3 runs 13 residues.